This TCR beta chain comes out of a study of blood T cell repertoires in COVID-19. For the study at large: Both acute and convalescent COVID-19 samples were obtained from the United States, Italy and Spain.

V was cut by 5 bases and J by 4 bases, with 11 bases left in between. CDR3 length: 13 residues. Germline CDR1 SEHNR, CDR2 FQNEAQ (reference sequence). Repertoires were generated with immunoSEQ multiplex PCR, while TCRdb's copy carries only in-frame clones and drops some. The table includes about 240,000 clones, roughly 82% detected once. This receptor was identified in an elderly man with acute or convalescent COVID-19. Sequencing was performed on peripheral blood. The chain employs TRBV7-9 and TRBJ1-2; possibly TRBD1 for D (5 bases). In DNA form, the CDR3 reads TGTGCCAGCAGCCCCAGGGAGGTCTATGGCTACACCTTC. This translates into CASSPREVYGYTF.